This T cell receptor beta chain is drawn from a study of T-cell reconstitution after alpha-beta-depleted transplantation in children. The TCRbeta library incorporated unique molecular identifiers. TCRdb independently ran MiXCR on the PCR reads; one entry per CDR3 protein. The sample lists hundreds of thousands of distinct CDR3 sequences, 30% to 35% occurring once. The clonotype was recovered from a human donor who donated a stem cell graft to a child with aplastic anemia. Sequencing was performed on PBMCs from the stem cell graft donor, taken from the stem cell graft.

The CDR3 bases are TGTGCCAGCAGCTTGTACGTCCAAGAGACCCAGTACTTC. Encoded protein: CASSLYVQETQYF. The chain employs TRBV5-6 and TRBJ2-5; D unresolved. V was cut by 1 base and J by 1 base, with 5 bases left in between. Germline values: CDR1 SGHDT, CDR2 YYEEEE. The CDR3 runs to 13 residues.